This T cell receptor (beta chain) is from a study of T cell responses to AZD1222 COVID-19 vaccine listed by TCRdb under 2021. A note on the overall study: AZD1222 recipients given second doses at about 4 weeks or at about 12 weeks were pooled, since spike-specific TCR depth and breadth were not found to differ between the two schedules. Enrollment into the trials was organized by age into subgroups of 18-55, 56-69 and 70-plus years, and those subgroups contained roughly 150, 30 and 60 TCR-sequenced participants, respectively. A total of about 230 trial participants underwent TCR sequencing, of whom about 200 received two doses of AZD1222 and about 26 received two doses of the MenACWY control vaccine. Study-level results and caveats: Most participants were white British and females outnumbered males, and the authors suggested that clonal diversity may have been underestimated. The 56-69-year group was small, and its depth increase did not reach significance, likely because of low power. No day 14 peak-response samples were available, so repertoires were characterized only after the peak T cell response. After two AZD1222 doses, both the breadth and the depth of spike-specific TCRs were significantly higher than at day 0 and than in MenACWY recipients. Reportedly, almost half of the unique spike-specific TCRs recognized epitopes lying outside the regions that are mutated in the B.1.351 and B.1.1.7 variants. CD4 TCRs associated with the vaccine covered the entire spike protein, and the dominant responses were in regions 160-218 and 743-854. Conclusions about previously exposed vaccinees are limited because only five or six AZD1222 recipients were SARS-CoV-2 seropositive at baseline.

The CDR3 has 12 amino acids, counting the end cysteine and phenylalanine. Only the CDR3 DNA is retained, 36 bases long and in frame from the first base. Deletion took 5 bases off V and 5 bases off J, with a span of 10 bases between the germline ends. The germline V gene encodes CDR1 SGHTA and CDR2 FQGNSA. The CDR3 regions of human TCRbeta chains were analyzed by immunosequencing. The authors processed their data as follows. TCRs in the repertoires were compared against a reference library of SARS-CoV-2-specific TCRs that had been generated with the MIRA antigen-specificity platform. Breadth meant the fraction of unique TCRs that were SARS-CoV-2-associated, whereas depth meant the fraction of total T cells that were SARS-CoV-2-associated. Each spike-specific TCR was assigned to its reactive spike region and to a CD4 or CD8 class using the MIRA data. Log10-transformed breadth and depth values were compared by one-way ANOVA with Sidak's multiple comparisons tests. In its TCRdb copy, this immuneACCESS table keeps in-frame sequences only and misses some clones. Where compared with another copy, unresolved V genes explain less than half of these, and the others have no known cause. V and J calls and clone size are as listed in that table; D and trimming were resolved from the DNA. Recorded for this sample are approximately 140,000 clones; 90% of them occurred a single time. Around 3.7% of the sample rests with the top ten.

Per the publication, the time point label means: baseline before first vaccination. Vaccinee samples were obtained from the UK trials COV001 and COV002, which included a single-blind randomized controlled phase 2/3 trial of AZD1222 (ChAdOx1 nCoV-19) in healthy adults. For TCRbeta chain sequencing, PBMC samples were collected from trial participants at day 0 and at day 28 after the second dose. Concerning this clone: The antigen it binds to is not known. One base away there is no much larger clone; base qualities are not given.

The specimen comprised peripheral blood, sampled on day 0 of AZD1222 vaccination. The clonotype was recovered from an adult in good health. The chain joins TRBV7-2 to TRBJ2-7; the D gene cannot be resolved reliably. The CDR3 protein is CASSLFPNEQYF. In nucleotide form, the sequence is TGTGCCAGCAGCCTCTTCCCCAACGAGCAGTACTTC.